This passage covers 20 T cell receptor beta chains from one sample sequenced in a study of T cells in women clearing cervical HPV infection. Method: immunoSEQ multiplex PCR; TCRdb's copy keeps in-frame clones and lacks some. This sample contains 15,000 or so clones. Sequencing was performed on blood buffy coat. The receptors stem from a woman aged 18 to 69 with a cervical HPV16 infection that either progressed to CIN3+ or cleared (not recorded which).

Regarding this clone: The read stops 3 residues short of the end of the CDR3; the missing end is completed from the germline J gene. The rearrangement uses TRBV30 and TRBJ2-5; 10 bases are shared with TRBD1. Trimming removed 4 bases from V and 7 bases from J; junction bases left unmatched: 9. Germline V gene sequence: CDR1 GTSNPN, CDR2 SVGIG (reference sequence). There are 14 residues in the CDR3. Partial CDR3 DNA: TGTGCCTGGACGGCCGGACAGGGGGTGCGGACC. Translating gives CAWTAGQGVRT. The entire CDR3 is CAWTAGQGVRTQYF.

Concerning this clone: The read comes to an end 3 residues before the CDR3 does, leaving the germline J gene to fill in the end. This sample also contains other DNA sequences that code for the same CDR3. J is TRBJ1-5 and V is TRBV2, with 11 bases lining up with TRBD1. Losses at the gene ends were 8 bases for V and 2 bases for J; bases not matched to a gene: 5. Germline V lookup: CDR1 SNHLY, CDR2 FYNNEI. CDR3 length: 15 amino acids. The CDR3 sequence: CASVGQGVGNQPQHF. The part of the CDR3 DNA that was read is TGTGCCAGCGTGGGACAGGGGGTAGGCAATCAGCCC.

In regard to this clone: The CDR3 end lies 3 residues beyond the end of the read and is filled in from the germline J gene. V and J are TRBV20-1 and TRBJ1-1, with D tentatively TRBD1 (5 bases). The CDR3 spans 14 residues. Trimming took off 4 bases at V and 1 base at J, with 13 bases between the two ends. Per the germline V gene, CDR1 is DFQATT and CDR2 is SNEGSKA (reference sequence). CDR3 region: CSAIVREKNTEAFF. Incomplete CDR3 DNA: TGCAGTGCTATAGTCAGGGAGAAGAACACTGAA.

Of note for this clone: Read data end 3 residues before the CDR3 end; the end is taken from the germline J gene. The chain employs TRBV9 and TRBJ1-5, with 7 bases fitting TRBD1. Germline lookup yields CDR1 SGDLS and CDR2 YYNGEE. The V gene end was trimmed by 4 bases and the J gene end by 1 base; junction bases not matched to a gene: 2. The CDR3 is made up of 14 amino acids. CDR3 DNA (partial): TGTGCCAGCAGCAAGGGGGCCAGCAATCAGCCC. Protein sequence: CASSKGASNQP. The full CDR3 protein reads CASSKGASNQPQHF.

This clone is identified as medium-sized from frequency. The part of the CDR3 DNA that was read is TGTGCCAGCTCCCAGGGGCAACAAGAGACC. Translation: CASSQGQQET. The whole CDR3 sequence reads CASSQGQQETQYF. The chain has TRBV18 and TRBJ2-5; D possibly corresponds to TRBD1 (6 bases). The read ends 3 residues shy of where the CDR3 ends; the end is completed using the germline J gene. Per germline, CDR1 KGHSH and CDR2 LQKENI. Trimming stripped 6 bases from V and 2 bases from J, with 10 bases between. The CDR3 is made up of 13 amino acids.

Of note for this clone: The sequenced fragment ends 3 residues before the CDR3 boundary, so the rest is inferred from the germline J gene. The chain is built from TRBV7-2 and TRBJ2-7; 9 positions match TRBD1. The germline V gene has CDR1 SGHTA and CDR2 FQGNSA. The CDR3 contains 15 residues. The J segment lost 3 bases and the V segment lost 4 bases, leaving 7 bases of the junction unmatched. Here the CDR3 reads CASSSGQGFVYEQYF. The sequenced CDR3 bases are TGTGCCAGCAGCTCCGGACAGGGGTTTGTCTACGAG.

With respect to this clone: The sequence runs out 3 residues before the end of the CDR3; the remainder is reconstructed from the germline J gene. V and J are TRBV13 and TRBJ2-4; TRBD1 aligns across 9 bases. The germline CDR1 and CDR2 sequences are PRHDT and FYEKMQ (reference sequence). This CDR3 contains 14 residues. CDR3 region: CASSLRQGEWAQYF. The sequenced part of the CDR3 DNA is TGTGCCAGCAGCTTAAGACAGGGGGAATGGGCT. Complete variable domain (other parts from reference TRBV13 and TRBJ2-4): AAGVIQSPRHLIKEKRETATLKCYPIPRHDTVYWYQQGPGQDPQFLISFYEKMQSDKGSIPDRFSAQQFSDYHSELNMSSLELGDSALYFCASSLRQGEWAQYFGAGTRLSVL.

As regards this clone: The CDR3 end lies 3 residues beyond the end of the read and is filled in from the germline J gene. The chain joins TRBV20-1 to TRBJ1-5; a weak D match, TRBD1 (5 bases). Trimming cost V 5 bases and J 6 bases, with 14 bases left between them. This CDR3 spans 13 amino acids. Germline V gives CDR1 DFQATT, CDR2 SNEGSKA (reference sequence). The CDR3 DNA, read in part, is TGCAGTGCTTTCCAGGGACTTAGTCAGCCC. It codes for CSAFQGLSQP. The CDR3, in full, reads CSAFQGLSQPQHF.

Concerning this clone itself: The missing CDR3 end, 3 residues past where the read stops, is filled in from the germline J gene. This chain links TRBV6-2 or TRBV6-3 with TRBJ1-1; D is undetermined. This CDR3 region has 14 residues. Trimming shortened V by 7 bases and J by 1 base, and 13 bases separated the two germline ends. Looked up from germline, CDR1 is MNHEY and CDR2 is SVGEGT. The CDR3 bases that were read are TGTGCCAGCACCCAACCCGCGGCGAACACTGAA. This gives the protein CASTQPAANTE. The complete CDR3 sequence is CASTQPAANTEAFF.

A remark on this clone: Sequencing ends 3 residues short of the CDR3 end; the germline J gene provides the rest. The chain employs TRBV19 and TRBJ1-4; the D is unclear. The CDR3 length is 15 residues. The germline V and J ends were trimmed by 4 bases and 0 bases, with 9 bases remaining between them. Germline CDR1 LNHDA, CDR2 SQIVND (reference sequence). The CDR3 here is CASSTTSSTNEKLFF. The sequenced CDR3 bases are TGTGCCAGTAGTACTACGTCGTCAACTAATGAAAAA.

Notes on this clone: The CDR3 goes on 3 residues after the read ends, and that part is filled in from the germline J gene. The chain joins TRBV18 to TRBJ1-3; 8 nucleotides align to TRBD1. J gave up 1 base and V 3 bases, and 5 bases lay outside the gene matches. Per germline, CDR1 KGHSH and CDR2 LQKENI. The CDR3 is 16 residues long. CDR3 amino acids: CASSPGTGNSGNTIYF. The sequenced CDR3 bases are TGTGCCAGCTCACCCGGGACAGGAAATTCTGGAAACACC.

This clone is classed as medium-sized (0.01 to 0.1%) by frequency. The read terminates 3 residues before the CDR3 end, so the remaining end is supplied by the germline J gene. Other DNA sequences within the sample encode an identical CDR3. This chain links TRBV19 with TRBJ2-7; 9 positions agree with TRBD1. The length of the CDR3 is 11 residues. Losses at the gene ends were 9 bases for V and 6 bases for J; bases not matched to a gene: 3. Germline V gene lookup returns CDR1 LNHDA and CDR2 SQIVND (reference sequence). The part of the CDR3 DNA that was read is TGTGCCAGACAGGGGGCTGGCGAG. This encodes CARQGAGE. The whole CDR3 protein is CARQGAGEQYF. The entire variable domain, with the rest obtained from reference TRBV19 and TRBJ2-7, is as follows: DGGITQSPKYLFRKEGQNVTLSCEQNLNHDAMYWYRQDPGQGLRLIYYSQIVNDFQKGDIAEGYSVSREKKESFPLTVTSAQKNPTAFYLCARQGAGEQYFGPGTRLTVT.

Details on this clone: The read ends 3 residues shy of where the CDR3 ends; the end is completed using the germline J gene. V and J are TRBV2 and TRBJ2-1; no clear D. Trimming took 5 bases from V and 4 from J, leaving 3 bases between them. This CDR3 has 11 amino acids. The germline gives CDR1 SNHLY, CDR2 FYNNEI. CDR3 protein: CASSPYNEQFF. The part of the CDR3 DNA that was read is TGTGCCAGCAGTCCATACAATGAG.

Notes on this clone: The read falls 3 residues short of the CDR3 end, and the missing part is taken from the germline J gene. The chain has TRBV11-2 and TRBJ2-2, with D possibly being TRBD1 (5 bases). Germline CDR1 SGHAT, CDR2 FQNNGV. Between the trimmed V and J ends, which lost 1 base and 3 bases, there was a span of 9 bases. This CDR3 has 15 amino acids. Incomplete CDR3 DNA: TGTGCCAGCAGCTTAGTCAGGGCCGACACCGGGGAG. Encoded protein: CASSLVRADTGE. The whole CDR3 sequence is CASSLVRADTGELFF.

Worth noting for this clone: The CDR3 goes on 3 residues after the read ends, and that part is filled in from the germline J gene. This chain links TRBV5-1 with TRBJ1-6; TRBD1 aligns across 9 bases. The CDR3 runs to 14 residues. Germline CDR1 is SGHRS and CDR2 is YFSETQ. CDR3 DNA, as far as it was read: TGCGCCAGCAGCGCGGGACAGGGTGTGAGTCCC. Protein: CASSAGQGVSP. The entire CDR3 protein reads CASSAGQGVSPLHF.

The CDR3 sequence: CASSPVGDSNMGETQYF. Incomplete CDR3 DNA: TGTGCCAGCAGCCCGGTTGGGGACTCCAACATGGGGGAGACC. The rearrangement joins TRBV4-2 to TRBJ2-5; D is perhaps TRBD2 (6 bases). The observed sequence ends 3 residues before the CDR3 terminus, with the missing tail filled in from the germline J gene. Trimming cost V 4 bases and J 5 bases, with 23 bases left between them. This CDR3 contains 17 residues. CDR1 and CDR2 (germline): LGHNA, YNFKEQ.

As regards this clone: The CDR3 goes on 3 residues after the read ends, and that part is filled in from the germline J gene. This sequence joins TRBV19 and TRBJ2-2; unclear D gene. Germline V gene sequence: CDR1 LNHDA, CDR2 SQIVND (reference sequence). This CDR3 has 12 amino acids. Incomplete CDR3 DNA: TGTGCCAGTAGTATAGACTTTACTCGG. Protein: CASSIDFTR. The CDR3 reads in full as CASSIDFTRLFF.

Remarks on this clone: Read sequence stops 3 residues before the CDR3 end, and the germline J gene provides the missing end. The rearrangement uses TRBV5-1 and TRBJ2-2; the D gene is possibly TRBD1 (5 bases). The germline V gene has CDR1 SGHRS and CDR2 YFSETQ. The CDR3 runs 18 residues. This CDR3 reads CASSLGVGSLSGANVLFF. The DNA read from the CDR3 is TGCGCCAGCAGCTTGGGGGTGGGGTCCCTCTCTGGGGCCAACGTG.

As regards this clone: The CDR3 goes on 3 residues after the read ends, and that part is filled in from the germline J gene. The gene calls are TRBV4-1 and TRBJ2-7; TRBD1 aligns across 9 bases. This CDR3 is built from 14 residues. Trimming removed 1 base from V and 6 bases from J; junction bases left unmatched: 4. Looked up from germline, CDR1 is MGHRA and CDR2 is YSYEKL. The CDR3 protein is CASSQGGTGFEQYF. CDR3 bases read: TGCGCCAGCAGCCAAGGAGGGACAGGGTTCGAG.

About this clone itself: The observed sequence ends 3 residues before the CDR3 terminus, with the missing tail filled in from the germline J gene. This sequence joins TRBV7-9 and TRBJ1-2; 10 bases are a match to TRBD1. Per the germline V gene, CDR1 is SEHNR and CDR2 is FQNEAQ (reference sequence). CDR3 size: 15 residues. CDR3 sequence: CASSARDRGPGGYTF. CDR3 DNA, as far as it was read: TGTGCCAGCAGCGCACGGGACAGGGGTCCGGGCGGC.